Listed below are T cell receptor beta chains from one sample, sequenced in a study of cytomegalovirus exposure and HLA in healthy donors. This table comes from immunoSEQ multiplex PCR, and its TCRdb copy is limited to in-frame clones, with some not included. The sample has over 55,000 clones; 95% to 96% are singletons. Sequencing input: PBMCs. Source of these receptors: a man between 18 and 29 years old in good health and CMV-seronegative. Each CDR3 is given with its conserved first and last residue. The D gene is left open where the match is weak. Clone size, where shown, is once, few, many, or a class for clones that have expanded.

TRBJ2-2 | . | 15 | TRBV11-2 | . | CASSLGTTNTGELFF | TGTGCCAGCAGCTTAGGGACTACGAACACCGGGGAGCTGTTTTTT
TRBJ1-2 | . | 16 | TRBV7-9 | . | CASSGRSQGYSYGYTF | TGTGCCAGCAGCGGGCGATCCCAGGGGTATAGCTATGGCTACACCTTC
TRBJ2-3 | . | 14 | TRBV6-5 | TRBD2 | CASREAGAKNTQYF | TGTGCCAGCAGGGAAGCGGGAGCGAAGAATACGCAGTATTTT
TRBJ2-5 | . | 14 | TRBV19 | . | CASSLGGTEETQYF | TGTGCCAGTAGTCTCGGCGGGACAGAAGAGACCCAGTACTTC
TRBJ2-7 | . | 15 | TRBV6-1 | . | CASRELLQGSYEQYF | TGTGCCAGCAGAGAACTACTACAGGGCTCCTACGAGCAGTACTTC
TRBJ2-7 | . | 14 | TRBV7-2 | . | CASSQAGPAYEQYF | TGTGCCAGCAGCCAAGCGGGTCCAGCCTACGAGCAGTACTTC
TRBJ1-5 | . | 13 | TRBV5-5 | . | CASSLVGNRPQHF | TGTGCCAGCAGCTTGGTCGGGAATCGGCCCCAGCATTTT
TRBJ2-3 | . | 16 | TRBV10-3 | TRBD2 | CAISAISGIGTDTQYF | TGTGCCATCAGTGCTATTAGCGGGATCGGCACAGATACGCAGTATTTT
TRBJ1-2 | . | 11 | TRBV29-1 | . | CSAQGNYGYTF | TGCAGCGCCCAGGGGAACTATGGCTACACCTTC
TRBJ2-2 | few | 14 | TRBV10-3 | TRBD1 | CAISDRGHTGELFF | TGTGCCATCAGTGACAGGGGGCACACCGGGGAGCTGTTTTTT
TRBJ2-4 | . | 14 | TRBV4-3 | TRBD2 | CASSPGRAQNIQYF | TGCGCCAGCAGCCCCGGGAGGGCTCAAAACATTCAGTACTTC
TRBJ1-4 | . | 16 | TRBV21-1 | . | CASSKARGRVNEKLFF | TGTGCCAGCAGCAAAGCGCGGGGGCGCGTTAATGAAAAACTGTTTTTT
TRBJ2-3 | . | 13 | TRBV29-1 | . | CSASPLRTDTQYF | TGCAGCGCATCGCCCCTACGCACAGATACGCAGTATTTT
TRBJ2-7 | . | 14 | TRBV28 | TRBD1 | CASSIGTGSYEQYF | TGTGCCAGCAGTATAGGGACAGGATCCTACGAGCAGTACTTC
TRBJ2-1 | . | 16 | TRBV11-2 | TRBD2 | CASSLVGTSGSNEQFF | TGTGCCAGCAGCTTAGTTGGGACTAGCGGGAGCAATGAGCAGTTCTTC
TRBJ2-7 | . | 12 | TRBV5-6 | . | CASSLAGGEQYF | TGTGCCAGCAGCTTGGCCGGGGGTGAGCAGTACTTC
TRBJ2-2 | . | 16 | TRBV6-5 | TRBD2 | CASSSWQGGDTGELFF | TGTGCCAGCAGTTCGTGGCAGGGAGGGGACACCGGGGAGCTGTTTTTT
TRBJ2-5 | . | 15 | TRBV4-1 | TRBD2 | CASSPGGGGSETQYF | TGCGCCAGCAGCCCGGGGGGGGGAGGATCGGAGACCCAGTACTTC
TRBJ2-7 | . | 14 | TRBV28 | TRBD2 | CASQTSGKSYEQYF | TGTGCCAGCCAGACTAGCGGGAAGTCCTACGAGCAGTACTTC
TRBJ2-7 | . | 17 | TRBV4-2 | TRBD2 | CASSQDIRGRGLYEQYF | TGTGCCAGCAGCCAAGATATCCGCGGGAGGGGGCTCTACGAGCAGTACTTC
TRBJ2-7 | . | 19 | TRBV7-2 | . | CASSLTSARRLGRSSEQYF | TGTGCCAGCAGCTTAACCTCGGCCCGCCGACTTGGGAGATCGAGCGAGCAGTACTTC
TRBJ2-4 | once | 17 | TRBV9 | . | CASSVAGGTRAKNIQYF | TGTGCCAGCAGCGTAGCCGGGGGAACGAGAGCCAAAAACATTCAGTACTTC
TRBJ2-3 | . | 18 | TRBV2 | . | CASASLRGPPGATDTQYF | TGTGCCAGCGCGAGCTTAAGAGGGCCACCCGGTGCAACAGATACGCAGTATTTT
TRBJ1-6 | once | 16 | TRBV2 | . | CASSLRLSSYNSPLHF | TGTGCCAGCAGTCTAAGACTGAGCTCCTATAATTCACCCCTCCACTTT
TRBJ2-3 | . | 16 | TRBV7-9 | TRBD2 | CASSQLAGGPADTQYF | TGTGCCAGCAGCCAACTAGCGGGAGGGCCGGCAGATACGCAGTATTTT
TRBJ2-5 | . | 15 | TRBV27 | TRBD1 | CASRPGTGVVETQYF | TGTGCCAGCAGACCCGGGACAGGGGTGGTAGAGACCCAGTACTTC
TRBJ2-3 | . | 15 | TRBV6-1 | TRBD2 | CASSEGTSGTDTQYF | TGTGCCAGCAGTGAAGGGACTAGCGGCACAGATACGCAGTATTTT
TRBJ1-1 | . | 16 | TRBV5-6 | . | CASSLASFFLNTEAFF | TGTGCCAGCAGCTTGGCTTCGTTCTTTTTGAACACTGAAGCTTTCTTT
TRBJ1-1 | . | 16 | TRBV27 | . | CASSNMRLEMNTEAFF | TGTGCCAGCAGCAATATGAGGTTGGAGATGAACACTGAAGCTTTCTTT
TRBJ2-7 | once | 15 | TRBV11-2 | . | CASSLDQGLIYEQYF | TGTGCCAGCAGCTTAGATCAGGGACTTATCTACGAGCAGTACTTC
TRBJ2-2 | . | 15 | TRBV6-4 | . | CASSVSGDNTGELFF | TGTGCCAGCAGTGTCAGCGGCGATAACACCGGGGAGCTGTTTTTT
TRBJ2-3 | . | 14 | TRBV6-5 | TRBD1 | CASSYGQEENTQYF | TGTGCCAGCAGTTACGGACAGGAAGAAAATACGCAGTATTTT
TRBJ1-1 | . | 17 | TRBV19 | TRBD1 | CASSIVRTGGPNTEAFF | TGTGCCAGTAGTATAGTAAGGACAGGGGGGCCGAACACTGAAGCTTTCTTT
TRBJ2-2 | . | 13 | TRBV9 | . | CASSGTIPGELFF | TGTGCCAGCAGCGGGACTATACCAGGGGAGCTGTTTTTT
TRBJ1-2 | once | 15 | TRBV14 | . | CASSQGAGIDYGYTF | TGTGCCAGCAGCCAAGGCGCGGGTATTGACTATGGCTACACCTTC
TRBJ2-1 | . | 15 | TRBV5-8 | TRBD1 | CASSLDRQGNDEQFF | TGTGCCAGCAGCTTGGATAGACAGGGTAACGATGAGCAGTTCTTC
TRBJ2-3 | . | 19 | TRBV7-9 | TRBD2 | CASSFGRGEDLAVTDTQYF | TGTGCCAGCAGCTTTGGGCGGGGGGAGGATCTAGCGGTCACAGATACGCAGTATTTT
TRBJ1-1 | . | 13 | TRBV5-1 | . | CASSLAPNIRAFF | TGCGCCAGCAGCTTGGCGCCGAACATCCGTGCTTTCTTT
TRBJ2-5 | . | 14 | TRBV23-1 | TRBD1 | CASSRPGQQETQYF | TGCGCCAGCAGTCGTCCGGGACAGCAAGAGACCCAGTACTTC
TRBJ2-7 | . | 17 | TRBV5-1 | TRBD1 | CASSLDDRTGVLGEQYF | TGCGCCAGCAGCTTGGACGACCGGACAGGGGTTCTTGGCGAGCAGTACTTC
TRBJ2-3 | . | 17 | TRBV27 | . | CASIPTFGRVSTDTQYF | TGTGCCAGCATCCCTACCTTTGGCAGGGTATCCACAGATACGCAGTATTTT
TRBJ2-7 | . | 11 | TRBV7-2 | . | CASSFPGEQYF | TGTGCCAGCAGCTTTCCGGGAGAGCAGTACTTC
TRBJ2-3 | . | 15 | TRBV10-3 | TRBD1 | CATAPGQGSTDTQYF | TGTGCCACCGCCCCGGGACAGGGGTCCACAGATACGCAGTATTTT
TRBJ2-5 | . | 17 | TRBV5-1 | . | CASSLGGTHTGLETQYF | TGCGCCAGCAGCTTGGGCGGGACCCACACGGGGTTAGAGACCCAGTACTTC
TRBJ2-1 | once | 15 | TRBV5-5 | TRBD1 | CASNRDSPSYNEQFF | TGTGCCAGCAACCGGGACAGCCCCTCCTACAATGAGCAGTTCTTC
TRBJ2-5 | . | 14 | TRBV6-6 | TRBD2 | CASRSIGGSGTQYF | TGTGCCAGCAGGTCCATAGGCGGGAGTGGGACCCAGTACTTC
TRBJ2-1 | . | 16 | TRBV30 | . | CAWSVLTSSLDNEQFF | TGTGCCTGGAGTGTACTCACCTCAAGCTTGGACAATGAGCAGTTCTTC
TRBJ2-5 | . | 18 | TRBV5-1 | TRBD1 | CASSFLGTGGTAQETQYF | TGCGCCAGCAGCTTCCTAGGGACAGGGGGGACCGCTCAAGAGACCCAGTACTTC
TRBJ2-1 | . | 14 | TRBV28 | TRBD2 | CASSRLAGVNEQFF | TGTGCCAGCAGTAGACTAGCGGGAGTTAATGAGCAGTTCTTC
TRBJ2-5 | . | 17 | TRBV15 | TRBD2 | CATSRDGRRESRETQYF | TGTGCCACCAGCAGAGATGGGCGGCGGGAGTCGCGCGAGACCCAGTACTTC
TRBJ2-1 | . | 20 | TRBV28 | TRBD2 | CASSSRYFGSGRPSYNEQFF | TGTGCCAGCAGTTCCCGTTATTTTGGCAGCGGGAGGCCTTCATACAATGAGCAGTTCTTC
TRBJ2-7 | . | 15 | TRBV28 | . | CASSGRGTVPYEQYF | TGTGCCAGCAGCGGCCGGGGGACTGTCCCCTACGAGCAGTACTTC
TRBJ2-7 | . | 13 | TRBV2 | TRBD1 | CASSTTGGYEQYF | TGTGCCAGCAGTACGACAGGGGGGTACGAGCAGTACTTC